This TCR beta chain was sequenced during a study of T cells expressing NK-cell markers (dated by TCRdb to the early 2020s). About the full investigation: In sorted CD3+CD56+NKG2C+, CD3+CD56+NKG2C- and CD3+CD56-NKG2C+ T-cell subsets from roughly 8 donors, TCR beta-chain repertoires were profiled. The libraries were sequenced on Illumina HiSeq 2000/2500, MiSeq or NextSeq, producing 2 x 150 bp reads. The study sequenced eight donors, all healthy volunteers chosen at random: three men and five women. Seven of the eight sequenced donors were HCMV-seropositive and one was HCMV-seronegative. Here is what the overall study found, with its caveats: Those dominant clonotypes were again the most abundant among CD3+CD56-NKG2C+ cells in four donors, at roughly 25-65%. Whether the expanded NKG2C-expressing T cell clones were specific for HCMV antigens remained unclear. In more than 5 donors, the dominant CD3+CD56+NKG2C+ clonotypes were found to rank among the top 10 CD8+ clonotypes and to make up roughly 1.0-8% of CD8+ T cells.

Its CDR3 holds 15 amino acids, cysteine through phenylalanine. The DNA is unrecorded. CDR1 and CDR2, per the germline V gene, are ENHRY and SYGVKD. Instrument used: Illumina HiSeq 2000. TCR beta cDNA libraries were made by 5'RACE template switching that added a universal primer site and unique molecular identifiers. cDNA synthesis was primed from the TCR beta constant segment, followed by two successive PCR amplification steps. The paper's processing steps were these. MIGEC was used to demultiplex reads and group reads by UMI, and MiTCR was used to assemble and quantify clonotypes. To exclude erroneous sequences, any TCR cDNA sequence not supported by at least two reads was discarded. Downstream repertoire analysis used the tcR package, and clonotypes were matched across fractions by CDR3 nucleotide sequence plus V segment. VDJmatch was used to annotate antigen specificity against VDJdb, with one amino acid substitution in CDR3 permitted. After TCRdb reprocessed the reads, each CDR3 protein sequence was kept as one row, without DNA. The V and J calls come from TCRdb's annotation, not from the publication. The sample table includes about 550,000 distinct CDR3 sequences. The top ten hold around 3.3% of the sample.

HCMV serostatus was determined by detecting HCMV-specific IgG in serum with a commercial ELISA kit. Ficoll density gradient centrifugation was used to isolate peripheral blood mononuclear cells from blood. A remark on this clonotype: It has no known antigen specificity.

This TCR was recovered from a man aged 18-30 years in good health. Donor details come from another sample of the same person, matched by shared clones. Sequencing was done on a sample of blood T cells: a sorted CD56 or NKG2C T cell subset, CD4+ or CD8+ T cells, or bulk PBMC T cells (not recorded which). The V and J genes are TRBV10-3 and TRBJ2-7; the TRBD2 assignment by TCRdb is unverifiable without DNA. The CDR3 reads CAIGTGDSGPYEQYF.